Below are 15 T cell receptor beta chains sequenced from a single sample in a study of PD-L1 blockade in urothelial cancer. Time point meaning: pretreatment peripheral blood. Sequencing was performed with immunoSEQ multiplex PCR; in TCRdb, only in-frame clones are kept and a portion is missing. The sample has 87,000 or so clones, 65% to 85% seen once. The source material was PBMCs, sampled around atezolizumab (anti-PD-L1) treatment. The receptors stem from a man in his 60s with urothelial cancer.

The chain uses TRBV25-1 and TRBJ2-7; 7 positions match TRBD1. This CDR3 region has 15 residues. Germline CDR1 is MGHDK and CDR2 is SYGVNS. V was pared by 4 bases and J by 5 bases, with 11 bases of the junction left unmatched. Here the CDR3 reads CASSARQGAKDEQYF. The CDR3 region has the DNA TGTGCCAGCAGTGCTCGACAGGGAGCAAAGGACGAGCAGTACTTC.

This clone appeared a single time. V is TRBV28 and J is TRBJ1-2, with D possibly being TRBD1 (5 bases). The germline V and J ends were trimmed by 5 bases and 7 bases, with 11 bases remaining between them. The V gene's germline CDR1 is MDHEN and CDR2 SYDVKM. The CDR3 has 12 residues. CDR3 in amino acids: CASSPPRGGYTF. The CDR3 coding sequence is TGTGCCAGCAGTCCGCCTAGGGGTGGCTACACCTTC.

The chain is built from TRBV21-1 and TRBJ1-2; the table's TRBD1 call for D was not verified on the DNA. TRBV21-1 is given as a pseudogene. The CDR3 extends over 17 amino acids. This CDR3 reads CASSKVRDRDSNYGYTF. For the CDR3, the DNA is TGTGCCAGCAGCAAGGTCCGGGACAGGGACTCTAACTATGGCTACACCTTC.

This chain uses TRBV7-7 with TRBJ2-2; 14 bases are shared with TRBD2. Germline CDR1 and CDR2: SSHAT and FNYEAQ (reference sequence). The CDR3 totals 18 residues. V shed 4 bases and J 5 bases; nucleotides not matched to a gene: 9. In DNA, the CDR3 is TGTGCCAGCAGCTCCTTACCCGGGACTAGCGGGAGTACCGGGGAGCTGTTTTTT. Its protein is CASSSLPGTSGSTGELFF.

This clone showed up just once. The chain combines TRBV4-3 with TRBJ2-1, with a tentative D call TRBD2 (5 bases). This CDR3 comprises 12 residues. Between the trimmed V and J ends, which lost 4 bases and 7 bases, there was a span of 8 bases. Germline V CDR1 and CDR2: LGHNA, YSLEER. The CDR3 nucleotides read TGCGCCAGCAGCCTCGGGGAAAATGAGCAGTTCTTC. It specifies CASSLGENEQFF.

The chain uses TRBV2 and TRBJ2-7; 11 bases line up with TRBD1. The J segment lost 8 bases and the V segment lost 6 bases, leaving 9 bases of the junction unmatched. The CDR3 totals 14 residues. The germline V gene has CDR1 SNHLY and CDR2 FYNNEI. The CDR3, as DNA: TGTGCCAGCAGGACCCAAGGACAGGGGGCAAAGCAGTACTTC. Translation gives CASRTQGQGAKQYF.

This chain uses TRBV6-5 with TRBJ2-1; 7 bases agree with TRBD2. V shed 5 bases, J shed 8 bases, and the junction held 6 bases outside the gene matches. CDR1 and CDR2 from the germline V gene are MNHEY and SVGAGI. The CDR3 sequence is 13 residues long. This chain's CDR3 is CASSITSAHEQFF. CDR3 nucleotide sequence: TGTGCCAGCAGTATAACTAGCGCACATGAGCAGTTCTTC.

This chain uses TRBV5-1 with TRBJ2-1; tentative D call: TRBD2 (6 bases). This CDR3 is built from 17 residues. The ends were cut back, 4 bases at V and 0 bases at J, with 17 bases in the middle. The germline gives CDR1 SGHRS, CDR2 YFSETQ. CDR3 protein: CASSPSGDPSSYNEQFF. CDR3 bases: TGCGCCAGCAGCCCGTCGGGGGACCCTAGCTCCTACAATGAGCAGTTCTTC.

The chain links TRBV6-6 to TRBJ2-1, with 16 bases aligning to TRBD2. The germline CDR1 and CDR2 sequences are MNHNY and SVGAGI (reference sequence). This CDR3 is 15 amino acids long. V trimming: 6 bases; J trimming: 9 bases; junction bases outside the gene matches: 5. In DNA form, the CDR3 reads TGTGCCAGCAGGGGGACTAGCGGGGGGGCCGTTGAGCAGTTCTTC. Its translation is CASRGTSGGAVEQFF.

The rearrangement uses TRBV13 and TRBJ2-5, with 10 bases that match TRBD2. J was trimmed by 4 bases and V by 5 bases; bases with no gene match: 4. The CDR3 totals 14 residues. Looked up from germline, CDR1 is PRHDT and CDR2 is FYEKMQ (reference sequence). The CDR3 sequence: CASSTTSGAETQYF. The CDR3 bases are TGTGCCAGCAGCACCACTAGCGGGGCAGAGACCCAGTACTTC. Supplemented by reference TRBV13 and TRBJ2-5, the full variable domain reads AAGVIQSPRHLIKEKRETATLKCYPIPRHDTVYWYQQGPGQDPQFLISFYEKMQSDKGSIPDRFSAQQFSDYHSELNMSSLELGDSALYFCASSTTSGAETQYFGPGTRLLVL.

The rearrangement uses TRBV4-1 and TRBJ1-5; 9 bases agree with TRBD1. Germline CDR1 is MGHRA and CDR2 is YSYEKL. This CDR3 has 17 amino acids. With V trimmed by 0 bases and J by 4 bases, 7 bases remained unmatched. CDR3: CASSQDSDRGWNQPQHF. DNA for the CDR3: TGCGCCAGCAGCCAAGATAGCGACAGGGGGTGGAATCAGCCCCAGCATTTT.

The chain uses TRBV29-1 and TRBJ2-3, with TRBD2 identical over 7 bases. CDR1 SQVTM and CDR2 ANQGSEA come from the germline V gene. V shed 4 bases and J 2 bases; nucleotides not matched to a gene: 6. CDR3 length: 14 amino acids. CDR3 in amino acids: CSVVVLAVTDTQYF. The CDR3 DNA reads TGCAGCGTTGTGGTTCTAGCGGTCACAGATACGCAGTATTTT.

The V and J genes are TRBV30 and TRBJ2-2, with D unresolved. Germline V gene sequence: CDR1 GTSNPN, CDR2 SVGIG (reference sequence). V dropped 0 bases and J dropped 7 bases, with 9 bases sitting between them. The CDR3 contains 13 residues. The CDR3 region is CAWSVLYSGELFF. CDR3 coding DNA: TGTGCCTGGAGTGTACTTTATAGCGGGGAGCTGTTTTTT. Using reference TRBV30 and TRBJ2-2 for the parts outside the CDR3, the full variable domain is SQTIHQWPATLVQPVGSPLSLECTVEGTSNPNLYWYRQAAGRGLQLLFYSVGIGQISSEVPQNLSASRPQDRQFILSSKKLLLSDSGFYLCAWSVLYSGELFFGEGSRLTVL.

The chain recombines TRBV6-4 with TRBJ2-3, with D unclear. Germline V gene data show CDR1 as MRHNA and CDR2 as SNTAGT. V was pared by 5 bases and J by 6 bases, with 6 bases between. This CDR3 has 11 amino acids. CDR3 sequence reads: CASSLGDTQYF. In DNA, the CDR3 is TGTGCCAGCAGTCTCGGGGATACGCAGTATTTT.

The V gene is TRBV11-2, the J gene TRBJ1-2; D not certain. The CDR3 consists of 15 residues. V was clipped by 6 bases and J by 1 base, with 15 bases between them. Germline V gives CDR1 SGHAT, CDR2 FQNNGV. CDR3 amino acids: CASRSTQVRNYGYTF. CDR3 bases: TGTGCCAGCAGATCTACTCAAGTCCGTAACTATGGCTACACCTTC.